Shown below are 23 T cell receptor beta chains from a single sample sequenced in a study of shared clonotypes between healthy human individuals (dated by TCRdb to 2018 to 2021). Receptors were amplified or captured by the immunoSEQ multiplex PCR assay. TCRdb limited this immuneACCESS table to in-frame rearrangements with V and J called. A share of clones is missing; checked studies link under half to unresolved V genes, and the rest is unexplained. Counted in this sample were 2.3 million or so clones; over 90% of them appeared once. Around 0.4% of the sample is in the top ten clones. The sequencing input was naive CD4+ T cells from PBMCs. Per the publication, the cell subset or site label means: CD45RA+ positively selected. Source of these receptors: a man between 18 and 35 years old in good health. Some clones in this sample may be carry-over from other donors' samples.

The chain is built from TRBV4-1 and TRBJ1-4; possible D gene TRBD1, 5 bases. Trimming left V 6 bases short and J 0 bases short, with 17 bases between. CDR3 size: 17 residues. Looked up from germline, CDR1 is MGHRA and CDR2 is YSYEKL. The CDR3 sequence is CASRSGPARATNEKLFF. Written as DNA, the CDR3 is TGCGCCAGCAGGTCCGGACCGGCCAGGGCAACTAATGAAAAACTGTTTTTT.

This chain connects TRBV19 to TRBJ1-5; possible D gene TRBD1, 5 bases. Germline V gene sequence: CDR1 LNHDA, CDR2 SQIVND (reference sequence). The CDR3 spans 14 residues. Trimming stripped 6 bases from V and 4 bases from J, with 13 bases between. CDR3 sequence (DNA): TGTGCCAGTAGCGGGACGGCTTATAATCAGCCCCAGCATTTT. This codes for CASSGTAYNQPQHF.

The gene calls are TRBV6-6 and TRBJ2-7; maybe TRBD2 (6 bases). Per germline, CDR1 MNHNY and CDR2 SVGAGI (reference sequence). The CDR3 contains 14 residues. V lost 7 bases and J 5 bases, leaving 18 bases between the germline ends. The CDR3 DNA follows: TGTGCCAGCAATTTGGGACTCCAGGCCAACGAGCAGTACTTC. Translation: CASNLGLQANEQYF.

The chain couples TRBV9 to TRBJ1-4; no reliable D call. Trimming pared 0 bases from V and 4 bases from J, leaving 10 bases between. There are 15 residues in the CDR3. Germline V CDR1 and CDR2: SGDLS, YYNGEE. The CDR3 sequence is CASSVGGRYNEKLFF. The CDR3 region has the DNA TGTGCCAGCAGCGTAGGAGGCCGATATAATGAAAAACTGTTTTTT.

This chain joins TRBV4-2 and TRBJ2-7, with 11 bases matching TRBD1. Germline V gene lookup returns CDR1 LGHNA and CDR2 YNFKEQ. V trimming: 4 bases; J trimming: 5 bases; junction bases outside the gene matches: 7. The CDR3 is 15 residues long. The CDR3 DNA reads as TGTGCCAGCAGCCCAACGGACAGGGGGCTGGACGAGCAGTACTTC. Its translation is CASSPTDRGLDEQYF.

The genes are TRBV10-3 and TRBJ2-3; perhaps TRBD2 as D (7 bases). Germline CDR1 ENHRY, CDR2 SYGVKD. The CDR3 spans 16 residues. Trimming cost V 4 bases and J 2 bases, with 16 bases left between them. The CDR3 here is CAISVWGGEDTDTQYF. CDR3 bases: TGTGCCATCAGTGTTTGGGGGGGCGAGGACACAGATACGCAGTATTTT.

This chain uses TRBV28 with TRBJ2-1; D gene uncertain. In germline, CDR1 is MDHEN, CDR2 SYDVKM. The CDR3 length is 14 residues. V was clipped by 5 bases and J by 2 bases, with 10 bases between them. The CDR3, as DNA: TGTGCCAGCAGTAGTGGCCTCGCCTACAATGAGCAGTTCTTC. It specifies CASSSGLAYNEQFF.

About this clone: Additional DNA sequences in this sample encode the identical CDR3. The genes are TRBV18 and TRBJ2-7; D gene uncertain. The germline CDR1 and CDR2 sequences are KGHSH and LQKENI. Trimming stripped 3 bases from V and 2 bases from J, with 8 bases between. This CDR3 has 13 amino acids. The chain's CDR3 is CASSPSQTYEQYF. The CDR3 DNA sequence: TGTGCCAGCTCACCCTCACAAACCTACGAGCAGTACTTC.

Only a few counts were recorded for this clone. The sample contains more than one DNA sequence encoding this CDR3. The V and J genes are TRBV18 and TRBJ1-1; D gene ambiguous. CDR3 length equals 15 residues. In germline, CDR1 is KGHSH, CDR2 LQKENI. The V end lost 0 bases, the J end lost 0 bases, and 8 bases lay between the germline ends. Here the CDR3 reads CASSPPAGLNTEAFF. The CDR3 region has the DNA TGTGCCAGCTCACCACCGGCGGGATTGAACACTGAAGCTTTCTTT.

The gene calls are TRBV27 and TRBJ2-7; tentatively, D is TRBD2 (6 bases). Per the germline V gene, CDR1 is MNHEY and CDR2 is SMNVEV (reference sequence). Trimming took 5 bases from V and 4 from J, leaving 15 bases between them. This CDR3 has 14 amino acids. The chain's CDR3 is CASSRSGLDYEQYF. The CDR3 DNA follows: TGTGCCAGCAGTCGAAGCGGGTTGGATTACGAGCAGTACTTC.

This clone was seen a few times. This specimen includes other DNA sequences encoding the same CDR3. The CDR3 sequence: CSASPTDTQYF. In DNA, the CDR3 is TGCAGTGCTAGCCCCACAGATACGCAGTATTTT. The chain couples TRBV20-1 to TRBJ2-3; D not resolved. The CDR3 loop spans 11 amino acids. V lost 3 bases, J lost 2 bases, and 3 bases lay in between. Germline CDR1 and CDR2: DFQATT and SNEGSKA (reference sequence).

The chain combines TRBV12-5 with TRBJ2-3, with 7 bases matching TRBD2. CDR1 and CDR2 (germline): LGHNT, FRNRAP. With 0 bases clipped from V and 0 bases from J, the junction kept 3 bases outside the gene matches. The CDR3 is 16 residues long. The CDR3: CASGLVLGGSTDTQYF. The CDR3 coding sequence is TGTGCTAGTGGTTTGGTACTGGGGGGGAGCACAGATACGCAGTATTTT. The full variable domain, rest sourced from reference TRBV12-5 and TRBJ2-3, is DARVTQTPRHKVTEMGQEVTMRCQPILGHNTVFWYRQTMMQGLELLAYFRNRAPLDDSGMPKDRFSAEMPDATLATLKIQPSEPRDSAVYFCASGLVLGGSTDTQYFGPGTRLTVL.

Here the CDR3 reads CASSYVQYEQYF. CDR3 nucleotides: TGTGCCAGCAGTTATGTGCAGTACGAGCAGTACTTC. This chain joins TRBV28 and TRBJ2-7; D gene uncertain. V was pared by 4 bases and J by 4 bases, with 8 bases between. The CDR3 consists of 12 residues. Per germline, CDR1 MDHEN and CDR2 SYDVKM.

The CDR3 region is CASSSKVGELFF. CDR3 bases: TGTGCCAGCAGTTCCAAGGTCGGGGAGCTGTTTTTT. The chain couples TRBV6-6 to TRBJ2-2; no clear D. The CDR3 is 12 residues long. CDR1 is MNHNY and CDR2 is SVGAGI in the germline V gene (reference sequence). Trimming left V 4 bases short and J 7 bases short, with 7 bases between.

On this clone: Other nucleotide sequences in the sample specify the same CDR3. The V gene is TRBV28, the J gene TRBJ2-1; D is unclear. The CDR3 sequence is 11 residues long. Germline CDR1 reads MDHEN; CDR2 reads SYDVKM. V was cut by 4 bases and J by 6 bases, with 4 bases left in between. CDR3 loop: CASSWANEQFF. The CDR3 DNA follows: TGTGCCAGCAGTTGGGCCAATGAGCAGTTCTTC.

Only one count was recorded for this clone. The V call is TRBV7-2, the J call TRBJ1-5; 12 nucleotides align to TRBD1. This CDR3 region has 16 residues. Germline trimming cut 3 bases from V and 7 bases from J; bases unmatched to any gene: 7. Per the germline V gene, CDR1 is SGHTA and CDR2 is FQGNSA. CDR3 DNA sequence: TGTGCCAGCAGCTTTTCCGGGACAGGGGGCGGCCAGCCCCAGCATTTT. Residues: CASSFSGTGGGQPQHF.

This chain uses TRBV11-2 with TRBJ1-1; D ambiguous. Trimming stripped 1 base from V and 3 bases from J, with 9 bases between. The CDR3 runs to 14 residues. Germline loops: CDR1 SGHAT, CDR2 FQNNGV. The CDR3 DNA reads TGTGCCAGCAGCTTAGTGTTTGGGTACACTGAAGCTTTCTTT. This gives the protein CASSLVFGYTEAFF.

This chain links TRBV10-3 with TRBJ2-7; no clear D gene. Germline CDR1 is ENHRY and CDR2 is SYGVKD. The length of the CDR3 is 11 residues. The V end lost 8 bases, the J end lost 5 bases, and 10 bases lay between the germline ends. The CDR3 DNA sequence: TGTGCCATCGGTACCAATGACGAGCAGTACTTC. It specifies CAIGTNDEQYF.

The CDR3 nucleotides are TGTGCCAGCAGCTTATTGATTTGGCGCAAGGGGGATCAGCCCCAGCATTTT. It is translated as CASSLLIWRKGDQPQHF. The V gene is TRBV7-2, the J gene TRBJ1-5, with D maybe TRBD1 (6 bases). CDR3 length: 17 residues. Looked up from germline, CDR1 is SGHTA and CDR2 is FQGNSA. Trimming removed 2 bases from V and 5 bases from J, with 19 bases in between.

V gene TRBV6-5 combines with J gene TRBJ2-7; D might be TRBD2 (5 bases). The V end was cut by 6 bases, the J end by 7 bases, with 19 bases between. This CDR3 has 14 residues. CDR1 and CDR2 (germline): MNHEY, SVGAGI. This chain's CDR3 is CASSFSASVWEQYF. CDR3 nucleotide sequence: TGTGCCAGCAGCTTTAGCGCGTCGGTTTGGGAGCAGTACTTC.

This clone was detected a few times. The chain uses TRBV20-1 and TRBJ1-1; no clear D. V lost 6 bases and J 5 bases, leaving 10 bases between the germline ends. The CDR3 contains 11 residues. Germline CDR1 is DFQATT and CDR2 is SNEGSKA (reference sequence). CDR3 nucleotide sequence: TGCAGTGCCCTGACGAGAACTGAAGCTTTCTTT. Translation: CSALTRTEAFF.

The chain has TRBV6-5 and TRBJ1-2, with a possible D match to TRBD1 (5 bases). V dropped 4 bases and J dropped 4 bases, with 16 bases sitting between them. The CDR3 totals 15 residues. Germline V gives CDR1 MNHEY, CDR2 SVGAGI. The CDR3 region is CASSSLDTSFYGYTF. The CDR3 bases are TGTGCCAGCAGTTCCCTGGACACCTCCTTCTATGGCTACACCTTC.

This clone is a singleton in its sample. Different DNA sequences within this sample yield the same CDR3. V usage is TRBV6-1 and J usage is TRBJ2-3; unclear D gene. Trimming cost V 5 bases and J 2 bases, with 5 bases left between them. CDR1 MNHNS and CDR2 SASEGT come from the germline V gene. The CDR3 covers 12 residues. The CDR3 protein is CASSWDTDTQYF. The CDR3 DNA sequence: TGTGCCAGCAGTTGGGACACAGATACGCAGTATTTT.